This TCR beta chain is from a study of Graves' ophthalmopathy and Graves' hyperthyroidism. On the study more broadly: Researchers obtained peripheral blood at initial diagnosis, before any treatment had begun.

The sample holds a few counts of this clonotype. Amplified material comprised TCR beta CDR3 regions derived from RNA transcripts. First-round RT-PCR with HTBI primers preceded a second-round multiplex PCR. Via MiXCR, TCRdb re-called the multiplex PCR reads, giving one row per CDR3 protein. The table lists 300,000 to 350,000 distinct CDR3 sequences, roughly a sixth of them singletons. The source of the PBMCs was 9.5 to 10 ml of fresh peripheral blood. Per germline, CDR1 SQVTM and CDR2 ANQGSEA. The CDR3 length is 14 residues. V shed 6 bases, J shed 1 base, and the junction held 3 bases outside the gene matches.

Sequenced sample: peripheral blood. The source is an adult man with Graves' ophthalmopathy. The gene calls are TRBV29-1 and TRBJ2-2; 9 nucleotides match TRBD1. The CDR3 sequence is CSVGQGLNTGELFF. The DNA of the CDR3 is TGCAGCGTGGGACAGGGCCTGAACACCGGGGAGCTGTTTTTT.